The source of this T cell receptor beta chain is a study of graft-versus-host responses after intestinal transplantation. Study-wide results and limits: Marrow from the recipient contained GvH clones, some of which had appeared first in ileum or blood.

This clone was recorded a few times. Its antigen is not known. Only in-frame clones appear in the TCRdb table, and some are missing; sequencing was by immunoSEQ multiplex PCR. The profile shows tens of thousands of clones, 82% of them singletons. Specimen: unstimulated CD4+ T cells sorted from spleen or lymph node cells, collected before intestinal transplant. The clonotype comes from a human donor who received an intestinal transplant.

The CDR3 bases are TGTGCCAGCGCTAGACAGGGGTCCTTATCCTACGAGCAGTACTTC. As protein: CASARQGSLSYEQYF. This chain connects TRBV2 to TRBJ2-7, with 8 bases fitting TRBD1. The V segment lost 8 bases and the J segment 1 base; nucleotides outside the gene matches: 10. The CDR3 runs 15 residues. Per germline, CDR1 SNHLY and CDR2 FYNNEI. Supplemented by reference TRBV2 and TRBJ2-7, the full variable domain reads EPEVTQTPSHQVTQMGQEVILRCVPISNHLYFYWYRQILGQKVEFLVSFYNNEISEKSEIFDDQFSVERPDGSNFTLKIRSTKLEDSAMYFCASARQGSLSYEQYFGPGTRLTVT.